A selection of T cell receptor beta chains follows, all from one sample in a study of blood T cell repertoires in COVID-19. Assay: immunoSEQ multiplex PCR; the TCRdb copy retains only in-frame clones and omits some. Found here are fewer than 300,000 clones, approximately 81% of them singletons; the top ten hold around 3%. The sequenced sample consisted of peripheral blood. The receptors originated from an older woman with active or convalescent COVID-19. Each CDR3 is given with its conserved first and last residue. The D gene is left open where the match is weak. Only part of the rows carry a size: once, few, many, or a class if the clone is expanded.

D	V	J	size	DNA	CDR3
TRBD1	TRBV10-3	TRBJ1-2	.	TGTGCCATCAGTGGGGGCACAGGGGGCCGTGGCTACACCTTC	CAISGGTGGRGYTF
TRBD1	TRBV7-2	TRBJ1-4	few	TGTGCCAGCAGCCCCGGGACAGGGGGCCTAAGAGAAAAACTGTTTTTT	CASSPGTGGLREKLFF
.	TRBV7-9	TRBJ1-5	.	TGTGCCAGCAGCTTAGTGGGTGAGGGCCCCCAGCCCCAGCATTTT	CASSLVGEGPQPQHF
.	TRBV4-3	TRBJ2-2	.	TGCGCCAGCAGCCAAGGAATTTACGGTTCCGCGAACACCGGGGAGCTGTTTTTT	CASSQGIYGSANTGELFF
.	TRBV2	TRBJ2-2	.	TGTGCCAGCAGTGAAGGGACAGCGAACACCGGGGAGCTGTTTTTT	CASSEGTANTGELFF
TRBD2	TRBV2	TRBJ2-1	.	TGTGCCAGCAAACTAGCGGGGGTCGTCGCCGATGAGCAGTTCTTC	CASKLAGVVADEQFF
TRBD1	TRBV5-4	TRBJ2-2	many	TGTGCCAGCCGTCCAGCGGGACAGGGGGCAATCGGGGAGCTGTTTTTT	CASRPAGQGAIGELFF
.	TRBV9	TRBJ1-4	.	TGTGCCAGCAGCGTGGCGGAGGGAGCTAATGAAAAACTGTTTTTT	CASSVAEGANEKLFF
.	TRBV10-3	TRBJ1-1	.	TGTGCCATCAACCGGGGGGGGGCTAACACTGAAGCTTTCTTT	CAINRGGANTEAFF
.	TRBV23-1	TRBJ1-5	.	TGCGCCAGCAGCCCTGACGGGATGACCGGGGAGCCCCAGCATTTT	CASSPDGMTGEPQHF
TRBD2	TRBV5-1	TRBJ2-2	.	TGCGCCAGCAGCCCTGGGACTAGCGGAGAAAACACCGGGGAGCTGTTTTTT	CASSPGTSGENTGELFF
TRBD2	TRBV5-1	TRBJ2-2	once	TGCGCCAGCAGCTTTTACAGCGGGGGGGCCGGGGAGCTGTTTTTT	CASSFYSGGAGELFF
.	TRBV19	TRBJ1-1	.	TGTGCCAGTAGTATAGAAGGGGGTCGGACTGAAGCTTTCTTT	CASSIEGGRTEAFF
TRBD1	TRBV27	TRBJ2-7	once	TGTGCCAGCAGCTTCACCGGGACAGCAGTTTACGAGCAGTACTTC	CASSFTGTAVYEQYF
.	TRBV2	TRBJ2-5	.	TGTGCCAGCAGTGTAGGGGCCTCACCTGGCGAGACCCAGTACTTC	CASSVGASPGETQYF
TRBD2	TRBV2	TRBJ2-1	.	TGTGCCAGCAGTGAAGCATACGGGGGGTTCTACAATGAGCAGTTCTTC	CASSEAYGGFYNEQFF
TRBD1	TRBV18	TRBJ1-2	.	TGTGCCAGCTCAACGGGACAGTCCCACTATGGCTACACCTTC	CASSTGQSHYGYTF
TRBD1	TRBV2	TRBJ1-1	few	TGTGCCAGCAGTGAACCCCATGGGCAGGGGGGCGCTGAAGCTTTCTTT	CASSEPHGQGGAEAFF
TRBD1	TRBV10-1	TRBJ1-3	.	TGCGCCAGCAGAAAGAACGGACAGGGGTACAACTCTGGAAACACCATATATTTT	CASRKNGQGYNSGNTIYF
.	TRBV18	TRBJ1-1	many	TGTGCCAGCTCACCAGGTTCGGTGAACACTGAAGCTTTCTTT	CASSPGSVNTEAFF
TRBD1	TRBV3-1/TRBV3-2	TRBJ1-6	few	TGTGCCAGCAGCCAAGTTTTACAGGGGAGTGCACCCCTCCACTTT	CASSQVLQGSAPLHF
TRBD1	TRBV7-2	TRBJ2-4	.	TGTGCCAGCAGCTCCCGGTTGGACAGGGCGAACATTCAGTACTTC	CASSSRLDRANIQYF
TRBD1	TRBV11-2	TRBJ2-1	.	TGTGCCAGCAGCTTTCCGGGACAGAGCTCCTACAATGAGCAGTTCTTC	CASSFPGQSSYNEQFF
TRBD2	TRBV5-1	TRBJ2-5	.	TGCGCCAGCAGCTTGGGGGTAGCGGGGGCTACCACGGGAGAGACCCAGTACTTC	CASSLGVAGATTGETQYF
.	TRBV28	TRBJ1-2	.	TGTGCCAGCAGTTTAGGACAAAACTATGGCTACACCTTC	CASSLGQNYGYTF
.	TRBV27	TRBJ2-1	.	TGTGCCAGCAGGTGGGACTCGGGTCTCAACAATGAGCAGTTCTTC	CASRWDSGLNNEQFF
TRBD2	TRBV4-1	TRBJ2-1	.	TGCGCCAGCAGCCACACAGTCCTAGCGGGGGGGCCTTCCATCTACAATGAGCAGTTCTTC	CASSHTVLAGGPSIYNEQFF
TRBD1	TRBV5-4	TRBJ2-5	once	TGTGCCAGCAGCTTCGGACAGGTACAAGAGACCCAGTACTTC	CASSFGQVQETQYF
TRBD2	TRBV7-9	TRBJ2-1	.	TGTGCCAGCAGCTTAGCCACTAGCGGGGGGAGCAATGAGCAGTTCTTC	CASSLATSGGSNEQFF
.	TRBV14	TRBJ1-2	once	TGTGCCAGCAGCTCCCCCCCGGACTATGGCTACACCTTC	CASSSPPDYGYTF
.	TRBV4-3	TRBJ2-3	.	TGCGCCAGCAGCCAAGAAGGCAGGGGCACAGATACGCAGTATTTT	CASSQEGRGTDTQYF
.	TRBV29-1	TRBJ2-3	.	TGCAGCGTTGCGGGAGCTAGCACAGATACGCAGTATTTT	CSVAGASTDTQYF
TRBD2	TRBV2	TRBJ2-2	.	TGTGCCAGCAGCAGACAGGGGTTGACTAGCGGGGGCACCGGGGAGCTGTTTTTT	CASSRQGLTSGGTGELFF
TRBD1	TRBV5-6	TRBJ1-1	few	TGTGCCAGCAGCTACGGGACAGGGGTCACTGAAGCTTTCTTT	CASSYGTGVTEAFF
.	TRBV9	TRBJ1-1	.	TGTGCCAGCAGCGTAGACACGGGGAACACTGAAGCTTTCTTT	CASSVDTGNTEAFF
TRBD2	TRBV5-6	TRBJ2-3	few	TGTGCCAGCAGCTCACTAGCGGGGGGGCAATATACGCAGTATTTT	CASSSLAGGQYTQYF
.	TRBV7-3	TRBJ2-2	.	TGTGCCAGTAGGTCCGGGTCATCCGGGGAGCTGTTTTTT	CASRSGSSGELFF
.	TRBV30	TRBJ1-4	.	TGTGCCTGGGGAGACGGCGGCTATGGTGAAAAACTGTTTTTT	CAWGDGGYGEKLFF
TRBD1	TRBV5-1	TRBJ1-5	.	TGCGCCAGCGCCCCGGGACAGGGGGTTTTGGATAGCAATCAGCCCCAGCATTTT	CASAPGQGVLDSNQPQHF
TRBD2	TRBV19	TRBJ2-4	.	TGTGCCAGTAGTATAGTCCGGGGACTAGGAAACATTCAGTACTTC	CASSIVRGLGNIQYF
TRBD1	TRBV5-1	TRBJ1-2	.	TGCGCCAGCGGCCGACAGGGAATGAACTATGGCTACACCTTC	CASGRQGMNYGYTF
.	TRBV7-2	TRBJ1-6	.	TGTGCCAGCAGCTGGAGGGGGTTGGGAGGGTATAATTCACCCCTCCACTTT	CASSWRGLGGYNSPLHF
TRBD2	TRBV14	TRBJ2-1	.	TGTGCCAGCAGCCAAGAGGTCGGGGGGGCTGTAGACAATGAGCAGTTCTTC	CASSQEVGGAVDNEQFF
TRBD1	TRBV7-6	TRBJ2-7	.	TGTGCCAGCACCACGACAGGGTTCTCCTACGAGCAGTACTTC	CASTTTGFSYEQYF
TRBD2	TRBV18	TRBJ2-3	.	TGTGCCAGTCCCGGGACTAGCGGGGTTACAGATACGCAGTATTTT	CASPGTSGVTDTQYF
TRBD1	TRBV9	TRBJ2-3	.	TGTGCCACTAACTCAGCTGGACAGGGGGTAACAGATACGCAGTATTTT	CATNSAGQGVTDTQYF
.	TRBV4-2	TRBJ2-7	.	TGTGCCAGCAGCCAGGATTCCGGGACTCCCCCCTACGAGCAGTACTTC	CASSQDSGTPPYEQYF
.	TRBV1	TRBJ1-1	.	TGCACCAGCAGCCAGCTCCCACCAGGGGTCACTGAAGCTTTCTTT	CTSSQLPPGVTEAFF
TRBD1	TRBV10-3	TRBJ1-6	few	TGTGCCATCAACGACAGGGGGCATAATTCACCCCTCCACTTT	CAINDRGHNSPLHF
.	TRBV6-2/TRBV6-3	TRBJ1-6	.	TGTGCCAGCAGTTACGATCGGTCACCCCTCCACTTT	CASSYDRSPLHF
TRBD1	TRBV19	TRBJ1-2	.	TGTGCCAGCGAAGGACAGGGGGCCTATGGCTACACCTTC	CASEGQGAYGYTF
.	TRBV12-3/TRBV12-4	TRBJ2-3	.	TGTGCCAGCACCCCAGGTGTGGGAGATACGCAGTATTTT	CASTPGVGDTQYF
TRBD1	TRBV19	TRBJ1-1	few	TGTGCCAGTACGAGAGACAGGGCCACTGAAGCTTTCTTT	CASTRDRATEAFF
TRBD1	TRBV4-1	TRBJ1-1	once	TGCGCCAGCAGCCAAGACGGACAGGGGGCCTCGGTTGTGAACACTGAAGCTTTCTTT	CASSQDGQGASVVNTEAFF